This record covers a single T cell receptor beta chain. The target antigen is unknown. This sample is part of a study of response to subunit inactivated influenza vaccine. Per the germline V gene, CDR1 is SGHRS and CDR2 is YFSETQ. J was trimmed by 4 bases and V by 7 bases; bases with no gene match: 10. The CDR3 consists of 15 residues. TCRdb independently ran MiXCR on the RT-PCR reads; one entry per CDR3 protein. The sample holds under 800,000 distinct CDR3 sequences, approximately 13% seen once. Study results and limitations: The authors suggested that few new T cells are recruited per seasonal influenza vaccination.

This sample comprised PBMCs from blood, obtained around 15 days before vaccination. The chain links TRBV5-1 to TRBJ2-2, with 7 bases identical to TRBD1. This TCR was recovered from a man aged 50 to 60 who received an inactivated influenza vaccine. CDR3 sequence: CASSWDRAVTGELFF. The DNA for the CDR3 is TGCGCCAGCTCCTGGGACAGAGCGGTCACCGGGGAGCTGTTTTTT.